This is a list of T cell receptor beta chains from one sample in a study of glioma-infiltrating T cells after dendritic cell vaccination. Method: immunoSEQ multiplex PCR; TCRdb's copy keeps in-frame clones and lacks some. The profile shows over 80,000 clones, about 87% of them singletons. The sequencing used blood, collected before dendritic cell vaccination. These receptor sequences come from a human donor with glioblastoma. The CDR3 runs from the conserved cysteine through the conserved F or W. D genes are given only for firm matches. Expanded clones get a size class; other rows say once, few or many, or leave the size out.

CASSLSLEAFF TGTGCCAGCAGCCTGAGCCTTGAAGCTTTCTTT . TRBJ1-1 . TRBV6-6
CASNSGSYEQYF TGCGCCAGCAACTCCGGGAGCTACGAGCAGTACTTC . TRBJ2-7 . TRBV5-1
CARSLSDRTYEQYF TGTGCCAGAAGCTTGTCGGACAGGACCTACGAGCAGTACTTC . TRBJ2-7 TRBD1 TRBV5-3
CASTLSAGELFF TGTGCCAGCACTCTCTCCGCCGGGGAGCTGTTTTTT . TRBJ2-2 . TRBV6-6
CASWGLGYNEQFF TGTGCCAGTTGGGGGCTAGGGTACAATGAGCAGTTCTTC once TRBJ2-1 . TRBV7-9
CASSLTGAPGGYTF TGTGCCAGCAGTCTGACAGGGGCCCCAGGTGGCTACACCTTC . TRBJ1-2 TRBD1 TRBV27
CSANRGSYNEQFF TGCAGCGCAAACAGGGGCTCCTACAATGAGCAGTTCTTC once TRBJ2-1 TRBD1 TRBV29-1
CASSNRFGGTIADTQYF TGTGCCAGCAGCAATCGATTCGGAGGAACCATCGCAGATACGCAGTATTTT . TRBJ2-3 . TRBV27
CASSLTGEGGWTF TGTGCCAGCAGCTTAACGGGGGAGGGGGGGTGGACCTTC . TRBJ1-2 . TRBV7-3
CASSRTGGTEAFF TGTGCCAGCAGCAGGACAGGGGGCACTGAAGCTTTCTTT . TRBJ1-1 TRBD1 TRBV7-3
CASSPLTGSSYNEQFF TGTGCCAGCAGCCCACTTACAGGGAGCTCCTACAATGAGCAGTTCTTC . TRBJ2-1 . TRBV14
CASRRDSNEQFF TGTGCCAGCCGACGGGACTCCAATGAGCAGTTCTTC . TRBJ2-1 . TRBV2
CASSLVGTSGKSNEQFF TGTGCCAGCAGCTTAGTAGGGACTAGCGGGAAATCCAATGAGCAGTTCTTC . TRBJ2-1 TRBD2 TRBV7-8
CAIRGDQGEGYTF TGTGCCATCAGGGGCGATCAGGGGGAGGGCTACACCTTC . TRBJ1-2 TRBD1 TRBV10-3
CASRMDISGNTIYF TGTGCCAGCAGAATGGACATCTCTGGAAACACCATATATTTT . TRBJ1-3 . TRBV6-1
CASSDSGTSGSNEQFF TGTGCCAGCAGTGACTCCGGGACTAGCGGGAGCAATGAGCAGTTCTTC . TRBJ2-1 TRBD2 TRBV6-4
CASSQVRLAGNNEQFF TGCGCCAGCAGCCAAGTTAGGCTAGCGGGGAACAATGAGCAGTTCTTC . TRBJ2-1 TRBD2 TRBV4-1
CASSLSLNRAVNEQFF TGTGCCAGCAGCTTAAGTTTGAACAGGGCCGTCAATGAGCAGTTCTTC . TRBJ2-1 . TRBV7-3
CASSVDLSTEAFF TGTGCCAGCAGCGTCGACTTGAGCACTGAAGCTTTCTTT few TRBJ1-1 . TRBV9
CASSVDPTSSSGYTF TGTGCCAGCAGCGTAGACCCCACCTCAAGTAGCGGCTACACCTTC . TRBJ1-2 . TRBV9
CASSLDRPTDTQYF TGTGCCAGCAGCTTAGACAGGCCCACAGATACGCAGTATTTT once TRBJ2-3 . TRBV11-3
CASTDIQGQPPGYTF TGTGCCAGTACCGACATCCAAGGACAGCCACCCGGCTACACCTTC . TRBJ1-2 . TRBV19
CSARRVGAKNIQYF TGCAGCGCCCGCCGAGTCGGAGCCAAAAACATTCAGTACTTC . TRBJ2-4 . TRBV29-1
CASSLEGANTGELFF TGTGCCAGCAGTTTGGAGGGTGCGAACACCGGGGAGCTGTTTTTT . TRBJ2-2 . TRBV28
CASSSLQGTYDTQYF TGTGCCAGCAGCTCCTTACAGGGGACCTACGATACGCAGTATTTT . TRBJ2-3 TRBD1 TRBV11-2
CAISGQVNTEAFF TGTGCCATCAGTGGACAGGTGAACACTGAAGCTTTCTTT . TRBJ1-1 . TRBV10-3
CASSIRGQGLVRAFF TGTGCCAGTAGTATACGGGGACAGGGGTTGGTGCGGGCTTTCTTT . TRBJ1-1 TRBD1 TRBV19
CASTAKLAGGGTDTQYF TGTGCCAGCACCGCTAAACTAGCGGGAGGAGGCACAGATACGCAGTATTTT . TRBJ2-3 TRBD2 TRBV6-4
CASSSILAGSSYEQYF TGTGCCAGCAGCTCAATACTAGCGGGGAGCTCCTACGAGCAGTACTTC . TRBJ2-7 TRBD2 TRBV5-4
CASSAQGGQPQHF TGTGCCAGCAGTGCCCAGGGTGGACAGCCCCAGCATTTT . TRBJ1-5 . TRBV6-1
CASSTPGTSGSKTQYF TGTGCCAGCAGCACACCTGGGACTAGCGGGAGCAAGACCCAGTACTTC . TRBJ2-5 TRBD2 TRBV5-5
CAWSERRVVGGSGANVLTF TGTGCCTGGAGTGAACGCCGGGTGGTGGGAGGCTCTGGGGCCAACGTCCTGACTTTC . TRBJ2-6 . TRBV30
CASSLVFPDTQYF TGTGCCAGCTCATTAGTGTTCCCAGATACGCAGTATTTT . TRBJ2-3 . TRBV25-1
CASSPQGGPQPLHF TGTGCCAGCAGCCCGCAGGGGGGACCTCAACCCCTCCACTTT . TRBJ1-6 TRBD1 TRBV13
CSDTTGMDQPQHF TGCAGCGATACGACAGGGATGGATCAGCCCCAGCATTTT . TRBJ1-5 TRBD1 TRBV29-1
CASRSTGAPGNTIYF TGTGCCAGCAGATCGACAGGGGCGCCTGGAAACACCATATATTTT . TRBJ1-3 TRBD1 TRBV2
CASSLSGSSNEQFF TGTGCCAGCAGCCTTAGCGGGAGTAGCAATGAGCAGTTCTTC few TRBJ2-1 TRBD2 TRBV6-6